These T cell receptor beta chains were read from a single sample in a study of cytomegalovirus exposure and HLA in healthy donors. The protocol was immunoSEQ multiplex PCR, while the TCRdb copy is restricted to in-frame clones and leaves out a portion. The sample has 80,000 or so clones, approximately 80% seen once. The sample comprised PBMCs. All receptors come from a man between 35 and 55 years old in good health and CMV-seronegative. CDR3s include the opening cysteine and the closing phenylalanine or tryptophan. D genes are given only for firm matches. A clone size is listed for some rows: how often the clone was seen (once, few, many), or a class if it is expanded.

-	-	TRBV30	TRBJ1-2	CAVVAASYGYTF	TGTGCTGTTGTCGCCGCTAGCTATGGCTACACCTTC
-	-	TRBV5-1	TRBJ2-5	CASSSTGGYQETQYF	TGCGCCAGCAGCTCTACTGGGGGGTACCAAGAGACCCAGTACTTC
-	TRBD2	TRBV10-3	TRBJ2-2	CAISERLAENTGELFF	TGTGCCATCAGTGAAAGACTAGCGGAGAACACCGGGGAGCTGTTTTTT
-	TRBD1	TRBV7-9	TRBJ1-2	CASSWTGQGARSGGYTF	TGTGCCAGCAGCTGGACGGGACAGGGGGCCAGGAGTGGTGGCTACACCTTC
-	TRBD2	TRBV9	TRBJ2-3	CASSWGLADTSTDTQYF	TGTGCCAGCAGCTGGGGACTAGCGGACACTAGCACAGATACGCAGTATTTT
many	TRBD1	TRBV5-4	TRBJ1-6	CASSWAGGNSPLHF	TGTGCCAGCAGCTGGGCAGGGGGTAATTCACCCCTCCACTTT
-	-	TRBV4-1	TRBJ2-3	CASSQDPPTGYSTDTQYF	TGCGCCAGCAGCCAAGATCCGCCCACAGGATATAGCACAGATACGCAGTATTTT
once	TRBD2	TRBV6-6	TRBJ2-3	CASSRTSVTDTQYF	TGTGCCAGCAGTAGGACTAGCGTCACAGATACGCAGTATTTT
-	-	TRBV20-1	TRBJ2-7	CSAPQGDEQYF	TGCAGTGCACCACAGGGAGACGAGCAGTACTTC
-	TRBD1	TRBV28	TRBJ1-6	CANQQGNNSPLHF	TGTGCCAACCAACAGGGGAACAATTCACCCCTCCACTTT
few	TRBD1	TRBV11-2	TRBJ1-2	CASSLGTGSGYTF	TGTGCCAGCAGCTTAGGGACAGGATCGGGCTACACCTTC
once	-	TRBV6-1	TRBJ2-7	CASDRTGTYEQYF	TGTGCCAGCGACAGGACCGGTACCTACGAGCAGTACTTC
few	TRBD1	TRBV7-6	TRBJ1-2	CASASGTGGYGYTF	TGTGCCAGCGCCTCCGGGACAGGCGGCTATGGCTACACCTTC
once	TRBD1	TRBV30	TRBJ1-3	CAWQGAGNTIYF	TGTGCCTGGCAGGGGGCGGGAAACACCATATATTTT
-	-	TRBV5-1	TRBJ2-1	CASSSGGLGPYNEQFF	TGCGCCAGCAGCAGTGGAGGGTTAGGGCCCTACAATGAGCAGTTCTTC
-	TRBD2	TRBV7-3	TRBJ2-1	CASSSPSGGSYNEQFF	TGTGCCAGCAGCTCTCCTAGCGGGGGTTCCTACAATGAGCAGTTCTTC
-	TRBD1	TRBV27	TRBJ1-5	CASSHNQPTGGRQPQHF	TGTGCCAGCAGTCACAATCAGCCGACAGGGGGCCGGCAGCCCCAGCATTTT
-	-	TRBV5-1	TRBJ2-1	CASEGGNEQFF	TGCGCCAGCGAGGGGGGGAATGAGCAGTTCTTC
-	-	TRBV7-2	TRBJ1-2	CASSLWTSGGQGGYTF	TGTGCCAGCAGCTTATGGACCTCCGGGGGGCAGGGTGGCTACACCTTC
-	-	TRBV6-4	TRBJ2-3	CASSARGTDTQYF	TGTGCCAGCAGTGCCCGCGGAACAGATACGCAGTATTTT
-	-	TRBV6-5	TRBJ2-7	CASSYGGTYEQYF	TGTGCCAGCAGTTACGGGGGGACCTACGAGCAGTACTTC
-	-	TRBV5-1	TRBJ1-2	CASSLQTGYYGYTF	TGCGCCAGCAGCCTACAGACAGGTTACTATGGCTACACCTTC
-	TRBD2	TRBV5-1	TRBJ2-3	CASNQGAGADTQYF	TGCGCCAGCAATCAGGGCGCGGGGGCAGATACGCAGTATTTT
-	TRBD1	TRBV4-2	TRBJ1-5	CASSRSGGTGLYSNQPQHF	TGTGCCAGCTCCCGCTCAGGGGGAACAGGACTATATAGCAATCAGCCCCAGCATTTT
-	TRBD2	TRBV7-2	TRBJ2-3	CASSLASSGGGADTQYF	TGTGCCAGCAGCTTAGCGTCTAGCGGGGGAGGGGCAGATACGCAGTATTTT
-	TRBD1	TRBV7-9	TRBJ2-5	CSSSLSPQGEYF	TGTTCCAGCAGCTTATCTCCTCAGGGGGAGTACTTC
-	-	TRBV7-6	TRBJ1-4	CASSAGTSNEKLFF	TGTGCCAGCAGCGCCGGGACATCTAATGAAAAACTGTTTTTT
-	-	TRBV29-1	TRBJ1-5	CSVGGGNQPQHF	TGCAGCGTTGGGGGAGGAAATCAGCCCCAGCATTTT
-	TRBD2	TRBV19	TRBJ2-3	CASRSPGTRGDTDTQYF	TGTGCCAGTAGATCTCCCGGGACTAGGGGGGACACAGATACGCAGTATTTT
-	TRBD2	TRBV5-1	TRBJ2-7	CASSLQAGQNEQYF	TGCGCCAGCAGCTTGCAAGCGGGGCAAAACGAGCAGTACTTC
-	-	TRBV5-1	TRBJ2-1	CASTPRTGYNEQFF	TGCGCCAGCACCCCTAGAACAGGATACAATGAGCAGTTCTTC
-	TRBD1	TRBV29-1	TRBJ1-5	CSATGGGNQPQHF	TGCAGCGCTACAGGGGGCGGCAATCAGCCCCAGCATTTT